This TCR beta chain originates from a study of blood T cell repertoires in COVID-19 (dated by TCRdb to the early 2020s). Describing the broader study: Samples from collaborators originated in the United States, Italy and Spain and spanned both the acute and convalescent phases of COVID-19. Where HLA class I and class II types were available, the types were taken from metadata supplied by the sample provider, not from assay-based typing. Deeply sampled blood TCRbeta repertoires from subjects exposed to, actively infected with, or recovered from COVID-19 were included in the dataset. The samples were drawn from two sources: the first 160 participants of the ongoing ImmuneRACE study, and 950 to 1,500 subjects contributed by 6 global collaborators. The material from the prospective study consisted of cDNA or gDNA derived from T cells, B-cell-depleted T cells, or PBMCs. The repertoires were released in a freely available public database meant as a resource for research on the immune response to SARS-CoV-2. The sample metadata nearly always contained a de-identified subject ID, COVID-19 status, age in years and sex. What the work shows at the level of the full study, not this receptor alone: The quantity of clinical and demographic metadata differed by source and by participant and was supplied without curation.

This clone has just a few counts. Its recognized antigen is unknown. No base quality information exists; no much larger clone differs at one position. Participants in the prospective study were enrolled through a virtual design, were aged roughly 18 to 100 years, and lived in fewer than 30 United States geographic areas. Cohort assignment in the prospective study relied on participant-reported clinical history from a screening survey and a study questionnaire. Mobile phlebotomists in the prospective study collected whole blood, serum and a nasopharyngeal or oropharyngeal swab from every participant. Prospective study participants could optionally give additional blood draws and questionnaires over an approximately 2-month period. Before DNA extraction, prospective study blood samples were shipped either frozen or at room temperature. TCRbeta CDR3 regions were amplified from genomic DNA by means of the immunoSEQ Assay, a bias-controlled multiplex PCR. As for the authors' bioinformatics: The number of nucleated cells in each sample was estimated by amplification of reference gene primers within the assay. To quantify the absolute abundance of each unique TCRbeta CDR3 rearrangement, sequence reads were collapsed and filtered. For each sample, productive Simpson clonality was calculated by taking the square root of Simpson's diversity index across productive rearrangements. Sourced from immuneACCESS, this table was stored by TCRdb with only in-frame sequences that have V and J called. A share of the clones is absent; for the studies checked, an unresolved V gene accounts for under half, and the remainder has no known explanation. That table is the source of V, J and clone size, and D and trimming were worked out from the DNA. Within this sample are more than 200,000 clones, with approximately 80% of them counted one time only. The top ten clones comprise 6% to 7.5% of the sample.

From the germline V gene, CDR1 is SGHVS and CDR2 is FQNEAQ. Unmatched junction bases come to 7, with V trimmed by 1 base and J by 5 bases. Its CDR3 holds 15 amino acids, cysteine through phenylalanine. Only CDR3 DNA is held: 45 bases, read in frame from base 1. Sequenced sample: PBMCs or T cells enriched from blood (not recorded which). The chain is assembled from TRBV7-8 and TRBJ1-1; TRBD1 agrees with 7 junctional bases. The receptor was isolated from a woman in her thirties or forties with acute COVID-19. The CDR3 is CASSLVPSGGTEAFF. The DNA sequence is given as TGTGCCAGCAGCTTAGTCCCCTCAGGGGGGACTGAAGCTTTCTTT.